Sequencing of this T cell receptor (beta chain) was carried out in a study of OX40 agonist ivuxolimab in advanced cancers. The CDR3 totals 14 residues. Germline lookup yields CDR1 LGHNA and CDR2 YNFKEQ. Trimming at V came to 7 bases and at J to 8 bases, leaving 9 bases not matched to a gene. Some clones are missing from TCRdb's copy, which holds only in-frame ones; the method was immunoSEQ multiplex PCR. The sample gives tens of thousands of clones, roughly 88% of which show up once; about 1.7% is in the top ten. Sample: CD4+ or CD8+ T cells sorted from blood, taken in a trial of the OX40 agonist ivuxolimab. The clonotype originates from an adult with an advanced solid tumor such as melanoma, head and neck, liver or kidney cancer. This chain uses TRBV4-2 with TRBJ1-4; the match to TRBD1 covers 8 bases. The CDR3 loop is CASNTDRGREKLFF. Here the CDR3 DNA reads TGTGCCAGCAACACCGACAGGGGAAGGGAAAAACTGTTTTTT.